This is a list of T cell receptor beta chains from one sample in a study of early T cells in non-severe SARS-CoV-2 infection. TCRdb used MiXCR to reprocess the 5' RACE reads, holding one entry per CDR3 protein. The repertoire consists of 49,000 or so distinct CDR3 sequences, with 6.5% occurring once and the leading ten covering roughly 2.8%. This specimen was whole blood, taken at baseline. Receptors were obtained from an adult who was a healthcare worker with PCR-confirmed SARS-CoV-2 infection or an uninfected control (not recorded which). CDR3s include the opening cysteine and the closing phenylalanine or tryptophan. D genes are given only for firm matches. Rows give clone size only sometimes, using once, few, many, or a class for an expanded clone.

TRBJ1-5	TRBV19	NA	NA	CASSGAYQPQHF	TGTGCCAGTAGCGGCGCGTATCAGCCCCAGCATTTT
TRBJ1-5	TRBV12-3/TRBV12-4	TRBD1	many	CASSPQGDQPQHF	TGTGCCAGCAGTCCGCAGGGGGATCAGCCCCAGCATTTT
TRBJ1-1	TRBV15	TRBD1	many	CATSRDRDRVMNTEAFF	TGTGCCACCAGCAGAGATAGGGACAGAGTCATGAACACTGAAGCTTTCTTT
TRBJ2-5	TRBV10-3	NA	few	CAISPTSKETQYF	TGTGCCATCAGCCCTACTAGCAAAGAGACCCAGTACTTC
TRBJ1-4	TRBV4-3	TRBD1	NA	CASSQYGQGGEKLFF	TGCGCCAGCAGCCAATATGGACAGGGAGGGGAAAAACTGTTTTTT
TRBJ2-5	TRBV7-9	NA	many	CASSLALNQETQYF	TGTGCCAGCAGCTTAGCGTTGAACCAAGAGACCCAGTACTTC
TRBJ1-6	TRBV5-6	TRBD1	many	CASTWTGRSPLHF	TGTGCCAGCACCTGGACAGGGCGGTCACCCCTCCACTTT
TRBJ1-1	TRBV20-1	NA	few	CSARPLGGENTEAFF	TGCAGTGCTAGACCCCTCGGGGGTGAGAACACTGAAGCTTTCTTT
TRBJ2-1	TRBV15	TRBD2	many	CATSSGTSGGYEQFF	TGTGCCACCAGCAGCGGAACTAGCGGGGGATATGAGCAGTTCTTC
TRBJ1-4	TRBV12-3/TRBV12-4	NA	many	CASSSLRTGYGKLFF	TGTGCCAGCAGTTCGCTTCGTACGGGATACGGAAAACTGTTTTTT
TRBJ2-7	TRBV25-1	NA	many	CASSEYHTREQYF	TGTGCCAGCAGTGAATATCACACTCGAGAGCAGTACTTC
TRBJ2-2	TRBV7-9	TRBD1	NA	CASSPGQGATGELFF	TGTGCCAGCAGCCCGGGACAGGGGGCGACCGGGGAGCTGTTTTTT
TRBJ2-2	TRBV9	NA	NA	CASSNRALGPGELFF	TGTGCCAGCAGTAACCGGGCCCTGGGACCCGGGGAGCTGTTTTTT
TRBJ2-7	TRBV28	TRBD2	NA	CASSLLGLAGLTYEQYF	TGTGCCAGCAGTTTATTAGGCCTAGCGGGTTTAACCTACGAGCAGTACTTC
TRBJ2-2	TRBV10-3	TRBD2	many	CAISDASGGPTGELFF	TGTGCCATCAGTGACGCTAGCGGGGGCCCGACCGGGGAGCTGTTTTTT
TRBJ2-7	TRBV19	TRBD1	NA	CASSARQGNHEQYF	TGTGCCAGTAGTGCTCGACAGGGAAACCACGAGCAGTACTTC
TRBJ1-4	TRBV20-1	NA	many	CSAPDMLVDNEKLFF	TGCAGTGCTCCCGACATGCTTGTGGATAATGAAAAACTGTTTTTT
TRBJ1-2	TRBV27	TRBD1	many	CASGRTGDYGYTF	TGTGCCAGCGGGAGGACAGGGGACTATGGCTACACCTTC
TRBJ1-1	TRBV7-7	NA	medium-sized	CASSLVVWSRAFF	TGTGCTAGCAGCTTAGTAGTTTGGAGTAGGGCTTTCTTT
TRBJ1-2	TRBV6-5	NA	NA	CASSSARDRAYGYTF	TGTGCCAGCAGTTCCGCGAGGGACCGGGCGTATGGCTACACCTTC
TRBJ1-5	TRBV19	NA	few	CASSQTGSNQPQHF	TGTGCCAGTAGCCAAACAGGGAGCAATCAGCCCCAGCATTTT
TRBJ2-6	TRBV19	TRBD1	many	CASSLDRVYLSGANVLTF	TGTGCCAGTAGTTTAGACAGGGTTTACCTCTCTGGGGCCAACGTCCTGACTTTC
TRBJ2-1	TRBV11-2	NA	many	CASTNWASSYNEQFF	TGTGCCAGCACAAACTGGGCAAGCTCCTACAATGAGCAGTTCTTC
TRBJ1-2	TRBV11-3	NA	many	CASSRDWDYGYTF	TGTGCCAGCAGCCGTGATTGGGACTATGGCTACACCTTC
TRBJ1-4	TRBV10-3	TRBD1	many	CAISENRQGRNEKLFF	TGTGCCATCAGTGAGAACAGACAGGGGCGGAATGAAAAACTGTTTTTT
TRBJ2-7	TRBV28	NA	many	CASRRFRGGYEQYF	TGTGCCAGCAGGAGGTTCCGGGGAGGCTACGAGCAGTACTTC
TRBJ2-6	TRBV11-2	TRBD1	NA	CASSPGTVWTSGANVLTF	TGTGCCAGCAGCCCCGGGACAGTGTGGACTTCTGGGGCCAACGTCCTGACTTTC
TRBJ1-3	TRBV4-2	NA	few	CASSQDRRGTGNTIYF	TGTGCCAGCAGCCAGGATCGTCGGGGTACGGGAAACACCATATATTTT
TRBJ2-7	TRBV20-1	NA	many	CSARGTGSPYEQYF	TGCAGTGCTCGTGGGACGGGGTCCCCCTACGAGCAGTACTTC
TRBJ2-7	TRBV6-2/TRBV6-3	TRBD2	many	CASNSPGTSGFYEQYF	TGTGCCAGCAATAGCCCCGGGACTAGCGGTTTCTACGAGCAGTACTTC
TRBJ2-3	TRBV6-1	NA	NA	CASSEGGSFGDTQYF	TGTGCCAGCAGTGAAGGAGGCAGCTTCGGGGATACGCAGTATTTT
TRBJ1-1	TRBV15	TRBD1	many	CATSRDRGQGAFF	TGTGCCACCAGCAGAGATCGGGGACAGGGAGCTTTCTTT
TRBJ2-3	TRBV3-1	NA	NA	CASSQERTTDTQYF	TGTGCCAGCAGCCAAGAACGGACCACAGATACGCAGTATTTT
TRBJ2-5	TRBV7-6	TRBD1	many	CASSSPTGTFQETQYF	TGTGCCAGCAGCTCCCCGACAGGGACCTTCCAAGAGACCCAGTACTTC
TRBJ2-3	TRBV7-9	TRBD2	many	CASSPATSVPDTQYF	TGTGCCAGCAGCCCAGCGACTAGCGTACCAGATACGCAGTATTTT
TRBJ2-1	TRBV7-2	TRBD2	NA	CASSLGGLAGGSEQFF	TGTGCCAGCAGCTTAGGCGGACTAGCGGGGGGGAGTGAGCAGTTCTTC
TRBJ1-3	TRBV7-2	NA	many	CASSLGSRSGNTIYF	TGTGCCAGCAGCTTAGGGTCCCGCTCTGGAAACACCATATATTTT
TRBJ1-1	TRBV20-1	NA	many	CSARDVRGTEAFF	TGCAGTGCTAGAGATGTCCGGGGCACTGAAGCTTTCTTT
TRBJ2-2	TRBV7-3	NA	many	CASSLGQEWIHTGELFF	TGTGCCAGCAGCTTAGGGCAGGAGTGGATCCACACCGGGGAGCTGTTTTTT
TRBJ1-1	TRBV7-9	NA	few	CASSLALVAEAFF	TGTGCCAGCAGCTTAGCGCTTGTAGCTGAAGCTTTCTTT